This TCR beta chain stems from a study of OX40 agonist ivuxolimab in advanced cancers. Concerning the study at large: The costimulatory receptor OX40 (CD134) was targeted by ivuxolimab, a fully human IgG2 agonistic monoclonal antibody. Among the 52 dose-escalation patients, some 19 had hepatocellular carcinoma, roughly 15 melanoma, 9 renal cell carcinoma and 9 head and neck cancer. Intravenous ivuxolimab was administered to patients every 2 weeks at six dose levels: 0.01, 0.1, 0.3, 1.5, 3 and 10 mg/kg. The purpose of peripheral TCRbeta sequencing was to test whether ivuxolimab changed TCR sequence diversity and led to clonal T-cell expansion. Partial responses occurred in three dose-escalation patients: two with cutaneous melanoma and one with hepatocellular carcinoma. The paper covers the monotherapy dose-escalation part of the phase I ivuxolimab trial, which included N of about 50 patients. In the dose-escalation cohort, 70% to 85% of patients were male, and the mean age was approximately 60 years, with a range of about 23 to 80. Prior anti-PD-1, anti-PD-L1 or anti-CTLA-4 therapy was permitted, and approximately 42% of dose-escalation patients had received checkpoint inhibitors. The study at large found these results: Low levels of normalized T-cell clonal expansion were also seen in some patients who did not respond. At doses of 0.1 to 3.0 mg/kg, clonal expansion of both CD4+ and CD8+ blood T cells was observed from baseline to week 6. After ivuxolimab, more expanded clones were found on average in CD8+ T cells than in CD4+ T cells. Which antigens the clonally expanded peripheral T cells were specific for was not determined. Partial responders in the 0.1-3.0 mg/kg groups had among the lowest normalized peripheral clonal expansion, especially among CD8+ T cells.

V is pared back by 0 bases and J by 4 bases, with 19 bases lying between the germline termini. From its cysteine to its phenylalanine, the CDR3 spans 17 amino acids. CDR3 DNA is the only sequence kept; it has 51 bases, read in frame from the first base. Sequences SGHTA (CDR1) and FQGTGA (CDR2) are obtained from the germline V gene. To sequence the TCRbeta CDR3 region, genomic DNA was isolated from the sorted cells. The immunoSEQ Assay was used to sequence the TCRbeta CDR3 regions. What TCRdb holds here is the immuneACCESS table cut down to in-frame rearrangements. Part of the clones is not present; checked against another copy, under half of the missing clones reflect an unresolved V gene, and the others are unexplained. This sample gives about 150,000 clones in total; approximately 94% of them show up just once. The ten top clones hold 1% of the sample. The trial excluded patients who had a history of autoimmune disease or were on systemic immunosuppression. Peripheral blood for TCR sequencing was collected from all dose cohorts at baseline, on cycle 4 day 1, and on cycle 7 day 1. The samples were drawn from a first-in-human, open-label, multicenter phase I dose-escalation trial of ivuxolimab. Adults with locally advanced or metastatic melanoma, renal cell, hepatocellular, or head and neck squamous cell carcinoma were enrolled in the trial. CD4+ and CD8+ T cells were sorted separately from peripheral blood before TCR sequencing.

Concerning this clone itself: It lacks a known antigen. Base qualities were left out, and no much larger clone turns up one base away. The same CDR3 also results from other DNA sequences found in this sample.

This receptor was obtained from an adult with an advanced solid tumor such as melanoma, head and neck, liver or kidney cancer. The rearranged chain carries TRBV7-3 and TRBJ2-7; the D gene is perhaps TRBD2, from 6 matching bases. The sequences come from CD4+ or CD8+ T cells sorted from blood, collected in a trial of the OX40 agonist ivuxolimab. The CDR3 reads as follows: CASSLTASTGGNYEQYF. The DNA reads TGTGCCAGCAGCTTAACAGCATCTACAGGAGGGAATTACGAGCAGTACTTC.